This is a list of T cell receptor beta chains from one sample in a study of early T cells in non-severe SARS-CoV-2 infection. TCRdb passed the 5' RACE reads through MiXCR, listing each CDR3 protein once. The sample contains 100,000 to 150,000 distinct CDR3 sequences, 15% of which appear only once. Material: whole blood. The source is an adult who was a healthcare worker with PCR-confirmed SARS-CoV-2 infection or an uninfected control (not recorded which). Each CDR3 is given with its conserved first and last residue.

v_gene	CDR3aa
TRBV6-1	CASSGDRAQPQHF
TRBV4-1	CASSQRQHQPQHF
TRBV12-3/TRBV12-4	CASSTQGARSFEAFF
TRBV3-1	CASSFRGQTVLETQYF
TRBV16	CASSPIFGNEKLFF
TRBV6-1	CASREVGTSSYEQYF
TRBV4-1	CASSQVGGFGEKLFF
TRBV10-2	CASSSGAMADTQYF
TRBV7-3	CASRPGTELTGELFF
TRBV15	CATSKKGIGGLNGYTF
TRBV13	CASSLGQTNTGELFF
TRBV6-1	CASRRDRGTDTQYF
TRBV19	CASEERSYNSPLHF
TRBV30	CAWSLQRSPLHF
TRBV3-1	CASSRTGTYYGYTF
TRBV20-1	CSARGVKGDTQYF
TRBV7-2	CASSLDRVSGNTIYF
TRBV12-3/TRBV12-4	CASSFSGGYQPQHF
TRBV6-6	CASSLGPSTDTQYF
TRBV2	CASSMTFGGELFF
TRBV5-4	CASSLAVAGGGYTF
TRBV2	CASAQGGGELFF
TRBV20-1	CSAVTSGDTDTQYF
TRBV3-1	CASSQDTGQITQYF
TRBV20-1	CSARESNQPQHF
TRBV3-1	CASRNSDGWAFF
TRBV11-2	CASTVRGGAKTQYF
TRBV29-1	CSVVEGTVTDTQYF